This entry is about one T cell receptor beta chain. Sample time point: persistent/refractory GD, antithyroid drugs over 5 years with positive TRAb. RNA extracted from PBMCs served as the sequencing template. These data come from a study of regulatory T cells in long-lasting Graves disease. Study as a whole: Treatment with antithyroid drugs for over 5 years, together with positive TSH receptor antibodies, meant persistent Graves' disease.

Trimming pared 4 bases from V and 13 bases from J, leaving 14 bases between. CDR1 LGHNT and CDR2 FRNRAP come from the germline V gene. This CDR3 region has 12 residues. Arm-PCR of CDR3 regions and iRepertoire HTBI primers were used to build TCR beta libraries. TCRdb reprocessed the multiplex PCR reads with MiXCR, giving one entry per CDR3 protein. The sample consists of over 650,000 distinct CDR3 sequences, 25% to 30% of them appearing once. This receptor was taken from a female donor with Graves disease. J is TRBJ2-1 and V is TRBV12-5; the D gene is possibly TRBD2 (5 bases). The sample in question was peripheral blood mononuclear cells (PBMCs), obtained when the disease was refractory, from a patient treated with antithyroid drugs. The CDR3 loop is CASGSRTVIQFF. CDR3 DNA sequence: TGTGCTAGTGGTTCCCGGACTGTCATCCAGTTCTTC.